The 9 T cell receptor beta chains given below trace back to one sample, sequenced in a study of shared clonotypes between healthy human individuals. Clones were sequenced by immunoSEQ multiplex PCR, and TCRdb holds only the in-frame ones, with some missing. This sample carries 2 million to 3 million clones, roughly 93% of them seen once, and the ten largest clones take about 0.34%. The sample was naive CD4+ T cells from PBMCs. Sample subset: CD45RA+ positively selected. These receptors were obtained from a man between 18 and 35 years old in good health. Some clones in this sample may be carry-over from other donors' samples.

This chain uses TRBV30 with TRBJ2-3; 16 bases match TRBD2. This CDR3 comprises 19 residues. Germline V lookup: CDR1 GTSNPN, CDR2 SVGIG (reference sequence). With 4 bases clipped from V and 8 bases from J, the junction kept 18 bases outside the gene matches. CDR3 coding DNA: TGTGCCTGGATCCCGGGACTAGCGGGAGGGCCCTCTGTTTGGGGTACGCAGTATTTT. Protein: CAWIPGLAGGPSVWGTQYF.

This chain uses TRBV2 with TRBJ1-5; no clear D. The CDR3 is 12 amino acids. In germline, CDR1 is SNHLY, CDR2 FYNNEI. With 7 bases removed from V and 6 bases from J, the gap between germline ends came to 10 bases. CDR3 coding DNA: TGTGCCAGCACCCCTGGCGGTCAGCCCCAGCATTTT. It yields the protein CASTPGGQPQHF. Full variable domain (outside the CDR3, taken from reference TRBV2 and TRBJ1-5): EPEVTQTPSHQVTQMGQEVILRCVPISNHLYFYWYRQILGQKVEFLVSFYNNEISEKSEIFDDQFSVERPDGSNFTLKIRSTKLEDSAMYFCASTPGGQPQHFGDGTRLSIL.

The rearrangement joins TRBV28 to TRBJ2-5; maybe TRBD1 (7 bases). The V gene lost 7 bases and the J gene lost 1 base, with 19 bases spanning the gap. The CDR3 length is 16 residues. Per the germline V gene, CDR1 is MDHEN and CDR2 is SYDVKM. The CDR3 reads CASNSGGQGSQETQYF. The CDR3 DNA sequence: TGTGCCAGCAACTCAGGGGGGCAGGGGAGCCAAGAGACCCAGTACTTC. Full variable domain (remainder filled in from reference TRBV28 and TRBJ2-5): DVKVTQSSRYLVKRTGEKVFLECVQDMDHENMFWYRQDPGLGLRLIYFSYDVKMKEKGDIPEGYSVSREKKERFSLILESASTNQTSMYLCASNSGGQGSQETQYFGPGTRLLVL.

The V gene is TRBV5-1, the J gene TRBJ2-1, with D hard to call. Trimming stripped 0 bases from V and 11 bases from J, with 21 bases between. Per germline, CDR1 SGHRS and CDR2 YFSETQ. The CDR3 has 16 residues. For the CDR3, the DNA is TGCGCCAGCAGCTTGGCGGGCCCCCTCTCAATCCGGAAGCAGTTCTTC. Translated, it gives CASSLAGPLSIRKQFF.

Concerning this clone: The sample carries other DNA sequences with the same CDR3. This chain links TRBV4-1 with TRBJ2-1; 11 bases fit TRBD2. The CDR3 runs to 16 residues. The V gene's germline CDR1 is MGHRA and CDR2 YSYEKL. Trimming took 0 bases from V and 8 from J; bases not matched to a gene: 6. The CDR3 sequence is CASSQELAGAQDEQFF. CDR3 nucleotide sequence: TGCGCCAGCAGCCAAGAACTAGCGGGAGCTCAGGATGAGCAGTTCTTC.

The chain uses TRBV6-6 and TRBJ2-7; D is uncertain. This CDR3 comprises 14 residues. V dropped 3 bases and J dropped 3 bases, with 12 bases sitting between them. In germline, CDR1 is MNHNY, CDR2 SVGAGI (reference sequence). The CDR3 coding sequence is TGTGCCAGCAGTTATGTGGACGGGTACTACGAGCAGTACTTC. Translating gives CASSYVDGYYEQYF.

This clone came up a few times. This chain joins TRBV5-1 and TRBJ1-3; 11 nucleotides line up with TRBD1. CDR1 SGHRS and CDR2 YFSETQ come from the germline V gene. The junction had 5 bases not matched to a gene; V was cut back by 4 bases and J by 8 bases. The CDR3 consists of 14 residues. Here the CDR3 reads CASSPGTGGDTIYF. The CDR3 DNA is TGCGCCAGCAGCCCTGGGACAGGGGGAGACACCATATATTTT.

This clone occurred a few times. The chain joins TRBV5-5 to TRBJ1-5; D ambiguous. The CDR3 is 15 residues long. Trimming took 1 base from V and 0 from J, leaving 8 bases between them. From germline, CDR1 is SGHKS and CDR2 YYEKEE (reference sequence). DNA for the CDR3: TGTGCCAGCAGCTTGACGGTCTATAGCAATCAGCCCCAGCATTTT. This gives the protein CASSLTVYSNQPQHF.

The chain is built from TRBV14 and TRBJ2-1; D may match TRBD1 or TRBD2 (5 bases each). The CDR3 is 11 residues long. Trimming took 6 bases from V and 6 from J, leaving 6 bases between them. CDR1 is SGHDN, CDR2 FVKESK, per germline. The CDR3 sequence: CASRGVNEQFF. As DNA, the CDR3 is TGTGCCAGCAGGGGGGTCAATGAGCAGTTCTTC.